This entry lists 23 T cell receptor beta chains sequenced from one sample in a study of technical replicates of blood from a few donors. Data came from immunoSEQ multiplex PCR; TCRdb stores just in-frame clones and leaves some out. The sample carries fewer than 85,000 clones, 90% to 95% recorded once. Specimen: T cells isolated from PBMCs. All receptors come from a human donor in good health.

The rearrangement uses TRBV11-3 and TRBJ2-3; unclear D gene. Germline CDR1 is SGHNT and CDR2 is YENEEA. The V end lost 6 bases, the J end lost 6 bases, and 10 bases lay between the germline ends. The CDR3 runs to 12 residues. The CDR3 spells CASSYRMDTQYF. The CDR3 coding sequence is TGTGCCAGCAGTTATAGAATGGATACGCAGTATTTT.

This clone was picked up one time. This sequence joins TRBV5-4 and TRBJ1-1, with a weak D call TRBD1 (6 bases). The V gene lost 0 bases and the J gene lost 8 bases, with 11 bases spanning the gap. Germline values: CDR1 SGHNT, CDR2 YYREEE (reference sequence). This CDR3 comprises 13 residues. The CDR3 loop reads CASSLGQAFEAFF. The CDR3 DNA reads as TGTGCCAGCAGCTTGGGACAGGCCTTCGAAGCTTTCTTT.

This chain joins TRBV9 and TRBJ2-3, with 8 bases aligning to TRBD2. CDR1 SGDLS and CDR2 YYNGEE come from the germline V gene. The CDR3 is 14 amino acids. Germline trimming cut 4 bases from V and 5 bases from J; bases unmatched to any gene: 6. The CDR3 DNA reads TGTGCCAGCAGCACAACTAGCGGTATAGATACGCAGTATTTT. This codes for CASSTTSGIDTQYF.

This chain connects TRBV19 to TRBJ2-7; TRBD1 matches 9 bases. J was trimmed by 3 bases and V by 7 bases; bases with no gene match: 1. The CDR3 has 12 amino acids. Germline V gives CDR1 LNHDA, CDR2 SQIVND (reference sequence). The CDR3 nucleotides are TGTGCCAGTATGGGACAGGGCTACGAGCAGTACTTC. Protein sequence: CASMGQGYEQYF. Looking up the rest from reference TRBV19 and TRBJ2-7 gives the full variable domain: DGGITQSPKYLFRKEGQNVTLSCEQNLNHDAMYWYRQDPGQGLRLIYYSQIVNDFQKGDIAEGYSVSREKKESFPLTVTSAQKNPTAFYLCASMGQGYEQYFGPGTRLTVT.

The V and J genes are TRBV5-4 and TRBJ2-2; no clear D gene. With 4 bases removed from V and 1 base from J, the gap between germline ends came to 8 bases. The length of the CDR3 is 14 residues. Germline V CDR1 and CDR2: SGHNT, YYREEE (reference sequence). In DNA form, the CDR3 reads TGTGCCAGCAGCGAGGATCTGAACACCGGGGAGCTGTTTTTT. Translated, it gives CASSEDLNTGELFF.

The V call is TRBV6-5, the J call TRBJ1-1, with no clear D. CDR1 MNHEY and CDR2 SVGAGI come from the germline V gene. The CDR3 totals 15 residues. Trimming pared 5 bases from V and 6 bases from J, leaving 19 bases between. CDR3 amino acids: CASSGRTAGNPEAFF. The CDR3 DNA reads TGTGCCAGCAGTGGCCGGACGGCCGGGAATCCTGAAGCTTTCTTT.

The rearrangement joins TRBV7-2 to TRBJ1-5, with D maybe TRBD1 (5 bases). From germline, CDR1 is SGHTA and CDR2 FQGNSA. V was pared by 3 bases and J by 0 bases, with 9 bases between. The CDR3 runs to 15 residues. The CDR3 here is CASSFLGDSNQPQHF. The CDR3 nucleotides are TGTGCCAGCAGCTTCTTAGGGGATAGCAATCAGCCCCAGCATTTT.

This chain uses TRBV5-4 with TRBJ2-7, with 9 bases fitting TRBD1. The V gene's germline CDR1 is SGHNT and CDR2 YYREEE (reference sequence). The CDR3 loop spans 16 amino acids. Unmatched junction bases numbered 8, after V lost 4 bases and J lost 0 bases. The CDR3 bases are TGTGCCAGCAGCCCGTCGGCGACAGGGGGCTCCTACGAGCAGTACTTC. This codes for CASSPSATGGSYEQYF. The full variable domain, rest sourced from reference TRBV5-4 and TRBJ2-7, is ETGVTQSPTHLIKTRGQQVTLRCSSQSGHNTVSWYQQALGQGPQFIFQYYREEENGRGNFPPRFSGLQFPNYSSELNVNALELDDSALYLCASSPSATGGSYEQYFGPGTRLTVT.

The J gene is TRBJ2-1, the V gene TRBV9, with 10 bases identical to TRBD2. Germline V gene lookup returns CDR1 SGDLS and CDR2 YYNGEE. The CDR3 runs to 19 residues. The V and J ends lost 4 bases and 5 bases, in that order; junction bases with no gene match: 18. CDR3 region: CASSPQKGFWLAGDNEQFF. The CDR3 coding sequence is TGTGCCAGCAGCCCCCAGAAGGGATTTTGGCTAGCGGGAGACAATGAGCAGTTCTTC.

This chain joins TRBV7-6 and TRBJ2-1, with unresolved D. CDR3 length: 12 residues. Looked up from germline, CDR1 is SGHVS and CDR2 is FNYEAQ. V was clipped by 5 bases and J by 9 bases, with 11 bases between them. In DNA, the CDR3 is TGTGCCAGCAGCCTGGTGATGAGTGAGCAGTTCTTC. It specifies CASSLVMSEQFF.

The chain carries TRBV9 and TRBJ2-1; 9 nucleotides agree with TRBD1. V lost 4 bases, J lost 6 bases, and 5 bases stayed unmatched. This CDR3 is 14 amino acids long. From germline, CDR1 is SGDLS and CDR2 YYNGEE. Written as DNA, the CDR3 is TGTGCCAGCAGCACAGGGACAGGGATCAATGAGCAGTTCTTC. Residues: CASSTGTGINEQFF.

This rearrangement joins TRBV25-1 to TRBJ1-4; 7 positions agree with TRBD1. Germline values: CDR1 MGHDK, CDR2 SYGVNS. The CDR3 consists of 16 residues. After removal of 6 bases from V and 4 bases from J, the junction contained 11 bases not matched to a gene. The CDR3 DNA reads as TGTGCCAGCAGCCCGGGACAGCTGAAACTTAATGAAAAACTGTTTTTT. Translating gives CASSPGQLKLNEKLFF.

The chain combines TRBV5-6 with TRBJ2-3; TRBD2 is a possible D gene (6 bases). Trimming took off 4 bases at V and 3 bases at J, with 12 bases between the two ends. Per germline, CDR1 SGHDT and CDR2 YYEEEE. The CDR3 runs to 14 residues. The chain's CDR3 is CASSPGTGTDTQYF. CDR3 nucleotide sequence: TGTGCCAGCAGCCCCGGGACTGGAACAGATACGCAGTATTTT.

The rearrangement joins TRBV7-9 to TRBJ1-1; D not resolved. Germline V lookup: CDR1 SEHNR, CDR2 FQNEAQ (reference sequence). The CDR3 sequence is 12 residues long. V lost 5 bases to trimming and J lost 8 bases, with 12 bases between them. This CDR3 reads CASSHVVQEAFF. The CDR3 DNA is TGTGCCAGCAGCCATGTGGTGCAGGAAGCTTTCTTT.

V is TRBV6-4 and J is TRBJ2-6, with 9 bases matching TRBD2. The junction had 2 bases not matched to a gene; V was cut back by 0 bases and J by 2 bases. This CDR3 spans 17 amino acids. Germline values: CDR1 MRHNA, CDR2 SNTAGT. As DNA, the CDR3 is TGTGCCAGCAGTGACTCGTCTAGCGGGACTGGGGCCAACGTCCTGACTTTC. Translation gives CASSDSSSGTGANVLTF.

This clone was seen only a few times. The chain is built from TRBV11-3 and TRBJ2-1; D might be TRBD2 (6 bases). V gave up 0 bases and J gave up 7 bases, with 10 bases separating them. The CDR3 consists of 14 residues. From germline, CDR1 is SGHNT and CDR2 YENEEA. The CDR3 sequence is CASSLEWGVNEQFF. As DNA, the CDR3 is TGTGCCAGCAGCTTAGAGTGGGGGGTAAATGAGCAGTTCTTC.

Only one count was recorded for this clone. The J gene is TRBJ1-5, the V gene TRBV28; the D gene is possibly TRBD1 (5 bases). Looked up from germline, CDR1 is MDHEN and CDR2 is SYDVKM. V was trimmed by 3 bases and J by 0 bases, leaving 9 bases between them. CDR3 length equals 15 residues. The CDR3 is CASSFQGVSNQPQHF. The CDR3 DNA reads TGTGCCAGCAGTTTTCAGGGTGTTAGCAATCAGCCCCAGCATTTT.

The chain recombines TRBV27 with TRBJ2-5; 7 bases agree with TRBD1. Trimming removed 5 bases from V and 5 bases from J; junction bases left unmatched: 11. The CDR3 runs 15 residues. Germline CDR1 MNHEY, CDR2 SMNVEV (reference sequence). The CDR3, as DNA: TGTGCCAGCAGTGCCGGGACAGTAGGTCTCGAGACCCAGTACTTC. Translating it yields CASSAGTVGLETQYF.

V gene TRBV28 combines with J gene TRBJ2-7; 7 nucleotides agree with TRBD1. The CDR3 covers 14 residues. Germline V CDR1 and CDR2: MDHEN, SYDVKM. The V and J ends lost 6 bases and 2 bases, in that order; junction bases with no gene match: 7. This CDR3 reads CASSDRQGTYEQYF. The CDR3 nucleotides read TGTGCCAGCAGCGATCGACAGGGAACCTACGAGCAGTACTTC.

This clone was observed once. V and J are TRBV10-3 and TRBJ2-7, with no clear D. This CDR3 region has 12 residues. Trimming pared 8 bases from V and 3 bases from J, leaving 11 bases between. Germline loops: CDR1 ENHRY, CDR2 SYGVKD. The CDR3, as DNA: TGTGCCATCCTAAGCCAAAACTACGAGCAGTACTTC. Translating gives CAILSQNYEQYF.

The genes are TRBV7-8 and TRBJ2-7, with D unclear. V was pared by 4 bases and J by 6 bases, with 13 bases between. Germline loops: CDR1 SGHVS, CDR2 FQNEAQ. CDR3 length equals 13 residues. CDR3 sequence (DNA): TGTGCCAGCAGCTACGTTGAGGTAACCGAGCAGTACTTC. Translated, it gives CASSYVEVTEQYF.

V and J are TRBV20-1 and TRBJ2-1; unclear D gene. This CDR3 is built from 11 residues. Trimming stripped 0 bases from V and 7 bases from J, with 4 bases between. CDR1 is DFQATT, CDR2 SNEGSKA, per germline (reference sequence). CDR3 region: CSAREQNEQFF. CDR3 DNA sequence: TGCAGTGCTAGAGAACAGAATGAGCAGTTCTTC.

This chain's CDR3 is CASSYSGQGSYEQYF. Here the CDR3 DNA reads TGTGCCAGCAGTTACTCGGGACAGGGTAGCTACGAGCAGTACTTC. The chain combines TRBV6-5 with TRBJ2-7; 9 nucleotides agree with TRBD1. The trim removed 0 bases at V and 3 bases at J, leaving 3 bases unmatched. This CDR3 is built from 15 residues. Germline values: CDR1 MNHEY, CDR2 SVGAGI.